This T cell receptor (beta chain) was sequenced during a study of T cell changes during pregnancy in multiple sclerosis. The table lists this clone with a count of one. This table comes from immunoSEQ multiplex PCR, and its TCRdb copy is limited to in-frame clones, with some not included. The sample lists 65,000 to 85,000 clones; approximately 91% were seen once. Sequencing used peripheral blood, obtained in the third trimester of pregnancy. The sequence came from a female donor with multiple sclerosis, enrolled in a pregnancy study.

CDR3 residues: CASRSDRGLPYEQYF. The CDR3 nucleotides are TGTGCCAGCAGGTCAGACAGGGGGCTTCCCTACGAGCAGTACTTC. The J gene is TRBJ2-7, the V gene TRBV12-1; the DNA was not used to check the table's D call, TRBD1. TRBV12-1 is a known pseudogene. This CDR3 has 15 residues.